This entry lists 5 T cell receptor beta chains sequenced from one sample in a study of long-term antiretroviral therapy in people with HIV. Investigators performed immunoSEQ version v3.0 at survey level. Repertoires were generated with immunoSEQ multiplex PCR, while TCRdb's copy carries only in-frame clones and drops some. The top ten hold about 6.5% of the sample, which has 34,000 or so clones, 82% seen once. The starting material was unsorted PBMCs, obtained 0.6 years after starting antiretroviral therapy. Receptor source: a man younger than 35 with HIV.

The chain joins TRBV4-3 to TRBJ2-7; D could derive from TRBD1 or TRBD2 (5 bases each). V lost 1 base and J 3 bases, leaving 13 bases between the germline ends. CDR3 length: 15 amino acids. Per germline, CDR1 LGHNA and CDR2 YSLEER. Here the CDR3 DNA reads TGCGCCAGCAGCCAAGTCCGGGACCCCTTCTACGAGCAGTACTTC. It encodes CASSQVRDPFYEQYF.

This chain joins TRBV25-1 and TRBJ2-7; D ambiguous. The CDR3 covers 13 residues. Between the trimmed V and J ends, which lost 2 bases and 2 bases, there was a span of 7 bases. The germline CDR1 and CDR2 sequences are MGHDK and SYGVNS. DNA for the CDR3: TGTGCCAGCAGTGAAGGGGTTCCCTACGAGCAGTACTTC. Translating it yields CASSEGVPYEQYF.

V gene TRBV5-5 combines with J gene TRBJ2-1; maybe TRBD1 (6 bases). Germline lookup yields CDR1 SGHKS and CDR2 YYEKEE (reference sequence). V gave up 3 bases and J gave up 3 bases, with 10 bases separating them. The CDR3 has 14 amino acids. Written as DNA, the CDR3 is TGTGCCAGCAGCTCAGGGGCGGTCTACAATGAGCAGTTCTTC. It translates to CASSSGAVYNEQFF.

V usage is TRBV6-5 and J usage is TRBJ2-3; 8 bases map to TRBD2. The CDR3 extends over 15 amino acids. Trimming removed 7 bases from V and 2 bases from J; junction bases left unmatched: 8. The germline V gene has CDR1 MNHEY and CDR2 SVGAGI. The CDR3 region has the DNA TGTGCCAGCACCTCGGGACTAGGGCTCACAGATACGCAGTATTTT. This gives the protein CASTSGLGLTDTQYF.

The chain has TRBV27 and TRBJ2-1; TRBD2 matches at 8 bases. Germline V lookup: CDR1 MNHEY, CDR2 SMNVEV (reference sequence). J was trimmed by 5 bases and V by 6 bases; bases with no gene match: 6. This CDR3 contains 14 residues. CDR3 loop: CASRREGSDNEQFF. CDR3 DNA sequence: TGTGCCAGCAGACGGGAGGGTTCTGACAATGAGCAGTTCTTC.